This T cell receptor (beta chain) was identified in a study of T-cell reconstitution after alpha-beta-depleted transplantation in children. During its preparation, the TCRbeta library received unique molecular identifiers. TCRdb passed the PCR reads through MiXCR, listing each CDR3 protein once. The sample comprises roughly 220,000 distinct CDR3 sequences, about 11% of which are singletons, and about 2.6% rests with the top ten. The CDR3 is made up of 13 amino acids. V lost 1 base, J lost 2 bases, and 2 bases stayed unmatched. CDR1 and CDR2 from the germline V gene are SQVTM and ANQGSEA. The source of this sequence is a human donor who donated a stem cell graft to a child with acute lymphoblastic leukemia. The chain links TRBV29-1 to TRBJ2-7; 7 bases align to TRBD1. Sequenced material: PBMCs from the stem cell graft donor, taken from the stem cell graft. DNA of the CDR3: TGCAGCGTTGAAGGCCAGGGGGCCTACGAGCAGTACTTC. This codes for CSVEGQGAYEQYF.